The 5 T cell receptor beta chains reported below all come from one sample, sequenced in a study of Ad26.COV2.S vaccination and SARS-CoV-2 variants (dated by TCRdb to about 2021). The library was prepared using the immunoSEQ multiplex PCR assay. The table was pulled from immuneACCESS by TCRdb, which kept in-frame rearrangements only. Such tables lose some clones; where checked, under half of the loss comes from unresolved V genes, and the rest has no known cause. For this sample the table gives 300,000 to 450,000 clones, of which about 88% were detected only once. Together, the top ten hold roughly 3.3% of the sample. The treatment or condition label here, explained by the study, means: over 15 received Ad26.COV2.S at low or high dose, single or two shots; five or six received placebo; per-sample allocation not given. For vaccine and placebo recipients, repertoires were sequenced using samples collected on day 63 after the first injection.

The sequencing used peripheral blood, collected in a trial of Ad26.COV2.S vaccine versus placebo. The receptors were gathered from a person between 18 and 65 years old who received the Ad26.COV2.S COVID-19 vaccine or a placebo.

A few counts support this clone. The chain carries TRBV28 and TRBJ1-5, with D hard to call. Germline V gene data show CDR1 as MDHEN and CDR2 as SYDVKM. V lost 3 bases and J lost 6, with 6 bases in between. The CDR3 extends over 12 amino acids. This chain's CDR3 is CASSFLGQPQHF. The CDR3 DNA reads TGTGCCAGCAGTTTTCTGGGTCAGCCCCAGCATTTT.

The rearrangement uses TRBV5-1 and TRBJ2-7; 8 bases align to TRBD1. Germline V gives CDR1 SGHRS, CDR2 YFSETQ. The CDR3 has 14 residues. The V gene end was trimmed by 2 bases and the J gene end by 7 bases; junction bases not matched to a gene: 8. The CDR3 here is CASSFRTGSWEQYF. The CDR3, as DNA: TGCGCCAGCAGCTTCCGGACAGGGTCTTGGGAGCAGTACTTC. The full variable domain, its missing parts supplied by reference TRBV5-1 and TRBJ2-7, is KAGVTQTPRYLIKTRGQQVTLSCSPISGHRSVSWYQQTPGQGLQFLFEYFSETQRNKGNFPGRFSGRQFSNSRSEMNVSTLELGDSALYLCASSFRTGSWEQYFGPGTRLTVT.

The chain employs TRBV5-5 and TRBJ2-5; D unresolved. CDR1 is SGHKS, CDR2 YYEKEE, per germline (reference sequence). The CDR3 spans 14 residues. V was trimmed by 1 base and J by 2 bases, leaving 9 bases between them. CDR3 in amino acids: CASSLPTYQETQYF. CDR3 DNA: TGTGCCAGCAGCTTGCCGACTTATCAAGAGACCCAGTACTTC.

This chain joins TRBV9 and TRBJ1-1, with D unclear. Trimming stripped 0 bases from V and 0 bases from J, with 9 bases between. Germline CDR1 reads SGDLS; CDR2 reads YYNGEE. The CDR3 is 15 residues long. The CDR3 loop is CASSVATRMNTEAFF. DNA for the CDR3: TGTGCCAGCAGCGTAGCTACTCGGATGAACACTGAAGCTTTCTTT. The whole variable domain, filled in from reference TRBV9 and TRBJ1-1, reads DSGVTQTPKHLITATGQRVTLRCSPRSGDLSVYWYQQSLDQGLQFLIQYYNGEERAKGNILERFSAQQFPDLHSELNLSSLELGDSALYFCASSVATRMNTEAFFGQGTRLTVV.

This clone was picked up a small number of times. The V call is TRBV7-2, the J call TRBJ1-5; D remains unclear. Germline CDR1 is SGHTA and CDR2 is FQGNSA. The CDR3 has 15 amino acids. V was clipped by 1 base and J by 1 base, with 8 bases between them. The CDR3 loop reads CASSLEAMSNQPQHF. Written as DNA, the CDR3 is TGTGCCAGCAGCTTAGAGGCCATGAGCAATCAGCCCCAGCATTTT.